These 8 T cell receptor beta chains originate from one sample sequenced in a study of shared clonotypes between healthy human individuals. Sequencing was performed with immunoSEQ multiplex PCR; in TCRdb, only in-frame clones are kept and a portion is missing. The sample has hundreds of thousands of clones, 55% to 85% seen once. Sequenced: memory CD4+ T cells sorted from blood. The subset: CD45RA-negative fraction. The origin of the receptors is a woman aged 30 to 39 in good health.

This clone has only a few counts. V gene TRBV2 combines with J gene TRBJ2-6, with D possibly being TRBD1 (6 bases). The CDR3 is 17 amino acids. Germline-derived CDR1 and CDR2 are SNHLY and FYNNEI. The ends were cut back, 7 bases at V and 2 bases at J, with 18 bases in the middle. This chain's CDR3 is CASTEHDRLPGANVLTF. The CDR3 DNA reads TGTGCCAGCACCGAACATGACAGGTTGCCTGGGGCCAACGTCCTGACTTTC.

This chain connects TRBV19 to TRBJ2-7, with 10 positions matching TRBD1. This CDR3 is built from 14 residues. Germline V gene lookup returns CDR1 LNHDA and CDR2 SQIVND (reference sequence). Trimming at V came to 4 bases and at J to 0 bases, leaving 0 bases not matched to a gene. CDR3 region: CASSRTGGSYEQYF. CDR3 nucleotide sequence: TGTGCCAGTAGTAGGACAGGGGGCTCCTACGAGCAGTACTTC.

The genes are TRBV2 and TRBJ1-5; D is unclear. With 6 bases removed from V and 0 bases from J, the gap between germline ends came to 24 bases. Per the germline V gene, CDR1 is SNHLY and CDR2 is FYNNEI. The CDR3 extends over 19 amino acids. CDR3 nucleotides: TGTGCCAGCAGCGGTGGGCAGAGTACTGGAGGATATAGCAATCAGCCCCAGCATTTT. This codes for CASSGGQSTGGYSNQPQHF.

A few counts support this clone. This chain joins TRBV5-1 and TRBJ2-1; 11 bases fit TRBD2. The ends lost 1 base at V and 9 bases at J; junction bases unmatched: 6. The V gene's germline CDR1 is SGHRS and CDR2 YFSETQ. The CDR3 is 15 amino acids. Here the CDR3 reads CASSLSLAGEGEQFF. CDR3 nucleotides: TGCGCCAGCAGCTTGTCACTAGCGGGAGAGGGTGAGCAGTTCTTC.

A few counts support this clone. This rearrangement joins TRBV25-1 to TRBJ2-4; D unclear. The CDR3 is 15 residues long. Germline V CDR1 and CDR2: MGHDK, SYGVNS. Trimming took 1 base from V and 8 from J, leaving 15 bases between them. The CDR3 sequence: CASSELGPPHHIQYF. Here the CDR3 DNA reads TGTGCCAGCAGTGAATTAGGGCCACCCCACCACATTCAGTACTTC.

This chain uses TRBV5-1 with TRBJ2-1, with 11 bases fitting TRBD1. The CDR3 is 16 amino acids. The J segment lost 3 bases and the V segment lost 0 bases, leaving 2 bases of the junction unmatched. Germline loops: CDR1 SGHRS, CDR2 YFSETQ. The DNA for the CDR3 is TGCGCCAGCAGCTTGGGCGGGACAGGGGGCTACAATGAGCAGTTCTTC. Translated: CASSLGGTGGYNEQFF.

V is TRBV2 and J is TRBJ2-1; 9 positions agree with TRBD2. Per germline, CDR1 SNHLY and CDR2 FYNNEI. The V segment lost 6 bases and the J segment 3 bases; nucleotides outside the gene matches: 6. CDR3 length equals 15 residues. The CDR3 reads CASRSSGRSYNEQFF. Here the CDR3 DNA reads TGTGCCAGCAGAAGTAGCGGGAGAAGCTACAATGAGCAGTTCTTC.

There are a few counts of this clone. This chain uses TRBV9 with TRBJ1-2, with TRBD1 as a possible D gene (5 bases). This CDR3 is built from 15 residues. The V end lost 0 bases, the J end lost 4 bases, and 13 bases lay between the germline ends. Germline V gives CDR1 SGDLS, CDR2 YYNGEE. CDR3 nucleotide sequence: TGTGCCAGCAGCGTAGACCAGGGAGGGCCCTATGGCTACACCTTC. Encoded protein: CASSVDQGGPYGYTF.